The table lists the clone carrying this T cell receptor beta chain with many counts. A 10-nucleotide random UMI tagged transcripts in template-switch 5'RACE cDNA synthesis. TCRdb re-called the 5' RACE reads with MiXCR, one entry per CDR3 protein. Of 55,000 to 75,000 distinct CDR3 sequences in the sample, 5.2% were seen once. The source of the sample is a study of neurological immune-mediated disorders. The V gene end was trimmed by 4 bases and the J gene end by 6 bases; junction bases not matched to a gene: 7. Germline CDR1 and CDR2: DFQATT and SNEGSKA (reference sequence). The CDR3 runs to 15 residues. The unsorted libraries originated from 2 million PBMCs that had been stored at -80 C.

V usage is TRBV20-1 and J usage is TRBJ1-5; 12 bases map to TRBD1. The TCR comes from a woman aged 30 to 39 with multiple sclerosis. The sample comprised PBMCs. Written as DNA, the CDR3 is TGCAGTGCTACTAAGGGACAGGGGGCATTTCAGCCCCAGCATTTT. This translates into CSATKGQGAFQPQHF.